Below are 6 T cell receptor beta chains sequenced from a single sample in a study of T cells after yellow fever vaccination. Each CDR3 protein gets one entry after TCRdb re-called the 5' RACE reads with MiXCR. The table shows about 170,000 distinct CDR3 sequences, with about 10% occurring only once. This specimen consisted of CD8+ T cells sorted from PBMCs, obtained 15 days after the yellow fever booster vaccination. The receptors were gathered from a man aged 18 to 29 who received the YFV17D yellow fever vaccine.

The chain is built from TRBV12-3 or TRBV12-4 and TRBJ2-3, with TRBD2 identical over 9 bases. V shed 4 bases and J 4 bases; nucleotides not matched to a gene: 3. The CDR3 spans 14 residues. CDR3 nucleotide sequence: TGTGCCAGCAGTTCCGCGGGGGGGCCAGATACGCAGTATTTT. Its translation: CASSSAGGPDTQYF.

CDR3 DNA: TGCGCCAGCAGCGCCGGACAGGGGACTGAAGCTTTCTTT. Its protein is CASSAGQGTEAFF. The genes are TRBV5-1 and TRBJ1-1; 9 bases agree with TRBD1. The CDR3 is made up of 13 amino acids. V lost 4 bases, J lost 5 bases, and 3 bases stayed unmatched. The V gene's germline CDR1 is SGHRS and CDR2 YFSETQ.

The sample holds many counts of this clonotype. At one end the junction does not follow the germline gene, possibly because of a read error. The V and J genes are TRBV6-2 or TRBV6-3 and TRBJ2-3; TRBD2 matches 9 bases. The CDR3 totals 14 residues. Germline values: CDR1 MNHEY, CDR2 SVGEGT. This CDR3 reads CASSGTSRTDTQYF. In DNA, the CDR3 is TGTGCCAGCAGTGGGACTAGCCGCACGGATACGCAGTATTTT.

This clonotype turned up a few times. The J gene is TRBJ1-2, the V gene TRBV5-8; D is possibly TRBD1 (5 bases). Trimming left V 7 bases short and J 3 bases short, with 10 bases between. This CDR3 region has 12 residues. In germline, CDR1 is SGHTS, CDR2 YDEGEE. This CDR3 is CASAGPDYGYTF. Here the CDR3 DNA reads TGTGCCAGCGCGGGGCCTGACTATGGCTACACCTTC.

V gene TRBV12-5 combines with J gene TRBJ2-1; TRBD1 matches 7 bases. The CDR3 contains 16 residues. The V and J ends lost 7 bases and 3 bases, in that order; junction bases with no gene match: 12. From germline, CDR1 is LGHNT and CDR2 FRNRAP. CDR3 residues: CASASAGTEYYNEQFF. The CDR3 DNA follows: TGTGCTAGTGCCTCAGCCGGGACAGAATACTACAATGAGCAGTTCTTC.

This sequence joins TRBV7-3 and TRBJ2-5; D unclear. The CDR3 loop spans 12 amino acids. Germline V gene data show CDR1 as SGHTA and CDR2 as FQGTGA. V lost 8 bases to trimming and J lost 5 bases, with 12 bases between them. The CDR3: CASPLMYETQYF. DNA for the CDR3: TGTGCCAGCCCACTCATGTACGAGACCCAGTACTTC.